Listed here are 20 T cell receptor beta chains from one sample, sequenced in a study of CD8+ T cells in alopecia areata. Investigators isolated RNA and reverse transcribed it into cDNA to act as the sequencing template. The data were produced by immunoSEQ multiplex PCR, yet TCRdb's version contains in-frame clones alone and is incomplete. The sample carries more than 85,000 clones, less than 50% recorded once. Sequenced input: CD4+ T cells sorted from blood. Receptors originate from a human donor with alopecia areata.

The DNA of the CDR3 is TGTGCCAGCAGCTTAGTCTCGGGACAACCCTATGGCTACACCTTC. It codes for CASSLVSGQPYGYTF. J is TRBJ1-2 and V is TRBV7-2, with D maybe TRBD1 (6 bases). The germline V gene encodes CDR1 SGHTA and CDR2 FQGNSA. The CDR3 covers 15 residues. The V and J ends lost 1 base and 4 bases respectively, with 13 bases between them.

This clone was found a few times. The chain combines TRBV29-1 with TRBJ2-5; D uncertain. V lost 4 bases and J 2 bases, leaving 14 bases between the germline ends. Germline CDR1 SQVTM, CDR2 ANQGSEA. The CDR3 spans 14 residues. The CDR3, as DNA: TGCAGCGTTGTAGATCGGGCAAATCAAGAGACCCAGTACTTC. This translates into CSVVDRANQETQYF.

A few counts support this clone. The V gene is TRBV7-6, the J gene TRBJ2-5; D remains ambiguous. The germline V gene encodes CDR1 SGHVS and CDR2 FNYEAQ. Trimming shortened V by 3 bases and J by 4 bases, and 12 bases separated the two germline ends. The CDR3 spans 14 residues. CDR3 nucleotide sequence: TGTGCCAGCAGCTTTCCAGGAAATGGAGAGACCCAGTACTTC. Its protein is CASSFPGNGETQYF.

The V and J genes are TRBV25-1 and TRBJ2-5; tentatively, D is TRBD1 or TRBD2 (6 bases each). The ends were cut back, 10 bases at V and 4 bases at J, with 10 bases in the middle. This CDR3 region has 11 residues. Per the germline V gene, CDR1 is MGHDK and CDR2 is SYGVNS. CDR3 in amino acids: CATGAGETQYF. The CDR3 nucleotides read TGTGCCACGGGGGCGGGAGAGACCCAGTACTTC.

CDR3 residues: CAISSGEVGTYEQYF. In DNA, the CDR3 is TGTGCCATCAGCTCAGGGGAGGTAGGGACCTACGAGCAGTACTTC. The V gene is TRBV10-3, the J gene TRBJ2-7, with D perhaps assigned TRBD1 or TRBD2 (6 bases each). Per the germline V gene, CDR1 is ENHRY and CDR2 is SYGVKD. The V and J ends lost 6 bases and 2 bases respectively, with 17 bases between them. The CDR3 covers 15 residues.

V usage is TRBV6-1 and J usage is TRBJ1-6, with 7 nucleotides matching TRBD1. J was trimmed by 5 bases and V by 6 bases; bases with no gene match: 7. The CDR3 is 15 residues long. Germline lookup yields CDR1 MNHNS and CDR2 SASEGT. CDR3 sequence reads: CASSDLGQNNSPLHF. Written as DNA, the CDR3 is TGTGCCAGCAGCGATTTGGGACAGAATAATTCACCCCTCCACTTT.

The chain has TRBV29-1 and TRBJ2-5, with 11 bases fitting TRBD2. CDR1 and CDR2 (germline): SQVTM, ANQGSEA. V was clipped by 4 bases and J by 5 bases; unmatched bases: 6. This CDR3 is built from 14 residues. In nucleotides, the CDR3 is TGCAGCGTTGGTCGGACTAGCGGGCAGGAGACCCAGTACTTC. It specifies CSVGRTSGQETQYF. The full variable domain, with the rest looked up from reference TRBV29-1 and TRBJ2-5, is SAVISQKPSRDICQRGTSLTIQCQVDSQVTMMFWYRQQPGQSLTLIATANQGSEATYESGFVIDKFPISRPNLTFSTLTVSNMSPEDSSIYLCSVGRTSGQETQYFGPGTRLLVL.

This clone has only a few counts. This rearrangement joins TRBV29-1 to TRBJ2-2; unclear D gene. Trimming stripped 6 bases from V and 1 base from J, with 9 bases between. The CDR3 covers 13 residues. Per germline, CDR1 SQVTM and CDR2 ANQGSEA. This CDR3 reads CSVAERNTGELFF. CDR3 nucleotide sequence: TGCAGCGTAGCCGAGAGGAACACCGGGGAGCTGTTTTTT.

This clone was observed a handful of times. The V and J genes are TRBV30 and TRBJ2-7, with 9 bases lining up with TRBD1. Germline V gene lookup returns CDR1 GTSNPN and CDR2 SVGIG (reference sequence). The trim removed 5 bases at V and 5 bases at J, leaving 7 bases unmatched. This CDR3 is 13 amino acids long. CDR3 nucleotides: TGTGCCTGGGTACAGGGGGCTTTCCACGAGCAGTACTTC. This translates into CAWVQGAFHEQYF.

The V call is TRBV2, the J call TRBJ1-5; D remains ambiguous. Germline V gene data show CDR1 as SNHLY and CDR2 as FYNNEI. CDR3 length: 13 amino acids. Trimming removed 9 bases from V and 4 bases from J, with 13 bases in between. CDR3 sequence: CASQTEGNQPQHF. In nucleotides, the CDR3 is TGTGCCAGTCAGACGGAAGGAAATCAGCCCCAGCATTTT.

The chain links TRBV28 to TRBJ1-1; no clear D gene. CDR3 size: 15 residues. Trimming cost V 5 bases and J 1 base, with 14 bases left between them. Germline-derived CDR1 and CDR2 are MDHEN and SYDVKM. This chain's CDR3 is CASSPDLSRNTEAFF. The DNA of the CDR3 is TGTGCCAGCAGTCCCGATCTTAGTAGGAACACTGAAGCTTTCTTT.

Judged by abundance, this clone is medium-sized. V usage is TRBV18 and J usage is TRBJ2-1, with 13 bases matching TRBD2. In germline, CDR1 is KGHSH, CDR2 LQKENI. Unmatched junction bases numbered 3, after V lost 2 bases and J lost 8 bases. The CDR3 extends over 15 amino acids. CDR3 protein: CASSPLLAGGDEQFF. In DNA form, the CDR3 reads TGTGCCAGCTCACCATTACTAGCGGGAGGGGATGAGCAGTTCTTC.

The chain carries TRBV29-1 and TRBJ2-5, with D possibly TRBD1 on 6 matching bases. Looked up from germline, CDR1 is SQVTM and CDR2 is ANQGSEA. V was shortened by 6 bases and J by 5 bases, with 19 bases between the two germline ends. The CDR3 length is 14 residues. The CDR3 here is CSVSGALMLETQYF. The CDR3 DNA sequence: TGCAGCGTGTCAGGGGCTCTCATGTTGGAGACCCAGTACTTC.

V usage is TRBV7-9 and J usage is TRBJ1-1; D may be TRBD1 (5 bases). Between the trimmed V and J ends, which lost 5 bases and 1 base, there was a span of 14 bases. Germline V lookup: CDR1 SEHNR, CDR2 FQNEAQ (reference sequence). The CDR3 extends over 15 amino acids. The CDR3 protein is CASSQGTWANTEAFF. Here the CDR3 DNA reads TGTGCCAGCAGCCAGGGCACCTGGGCGAACACTGAAGCTTTCTTT.

The chain uses TRBV30 and TRBJ2-5; D may be TRBD2 (6 bases). This CDR3 comprises 12 residues. V dropped 0 bases and J dropped 4 bases, with 6 bases sitting between them. CDR1 is GTSNPN, CDR2 SVGIG, per germline (reference sequence). CDR3 loop: CAWSVLAETQYF. CDR3 nucleotide sequence: TGTGCCTGGAGTGTACTAGCAGAGACCCAGTACTTC.

As to this clone: Other nucleotide sequences from this sample produce the same CDR3. The gene calls are TRBV29-1 and TRBJ1-3; no clear D gene. The V gene lost 6 bases and the J gene lost 1 base, with 7 bases spanning the gap. Germline V lookup: CDR1 SQVTM, CDR2 ANQGSEA. The length of the CDR3 is 12 residues. The CDR3 region has the DNA TGCAGCGTCACAGAGTCTGGAAACACCATATATTTT. Protein sequence: CSVTESGNTIYF.

This clone showed up just a few times. The chain combines TRBV29-1 with TRBJ2-1, with 10 bases fitting TRBD2. V shed 6 bases, J shed 1 base, and the junction held 6 bases outside the gene matches. CDR1 and CDR2 (germline): SQVTM, ANQGSEA. The length of the CDR3 is 15 residues. As DNA, the CDR3 is TGCAGCGTCCCTCCGGGACTAGCGTCCTACAATGAGCAGTTCTTC. The encoded protein is CSVPPGLASYNEQFF.

The rearrangement joins TRBV30 to TRBJ2-1; 7 bases map to TRBD2. Losses at the gene ends were 0 bases for V and 2 bases for J; bases not matched to a gene: 1. CDR3 length equals 14 residues. Looked up from germline, CDR1 is GTSNPN and CDR2 is SVGIG (reference sequence). The CDR3 sequence: CAWSVAGPYNEQFF. In DNA form, the CDR3 reads TGTGCCTGGAGTGTAGCGGGGCCCTACAATGAGCAGTTCTTC.

The chain links TRBV30 to TRBJ1-6, with D possibly being TRBD1 (5 bases). Germline V CDR1 and CDR2: GTSNPN, SVGIG (reference sequence). Trimming cost V 1 base and J 7 bases, with 11 bases left between them. The CDR3 spans 14 residues. CDR3 loop: CAWSGRQRNSPLHF. CDR3 sequence (DNA): TGTGCCTGGAGTGGTAGACAGAGGAATTCACCCCTCCACTTT.

The chain is built from TRBV7-6 and TRBJ2-1; D gene ambiguous. Trimming took 4 bases from V and 9 from J, leaving 19 bases between them. The germline V gene encodes CDR1 SGHVS and CDR2 FNYEAQ. The CDR3 loop spans 15 amino acids. CDR3 residues: CASSYAGWSSGEQFF. The CDR3 coding sequence is TGTGCCAGCAGCTACGCTGGATGGTCTTCGGGTGAGCAGTTCTTC.